This entry describes one T cell receptor (beta chain). As yet, its antigen is unknown. This specimen comes from a study of T cell repertoires in cytomegalovirus infection. Looking at the study overall: The study used recently identified HLA-C-restricted and well-studied HLA-B-restricted CMV epitopes. Based on public TCR beta signatures, there were indications of CMV infection and of a matching HLA type. General study results and limits: CMV-specific HLA-C-restricted TCR beta clonotypes dominated the ex vivo response. People with CMV and the relevant HLA were identified by cumulative public TCR beta family frequency.

MiXCR, applied by TCRdb to the reads, yields one record per CDR3 protein. This table holds 300,000 to 400,000 distinct CDR3 sequences, roughly 28% found once. This CDR3 is built from 17 residues. Trimming removed 0 bases at V and 0 bases at J, with 15 bases between. From germline, CDR1 is MNHEY and CDR2 SVGAGI. The origin of this receptor is a human donor in good health (CMV status not recorded). Some clones in this sample may be carry-over from other donors' samples. Sequenced here: cultured PBMCs, sampled from culture after CMV antigen stimulation. The rearrangement links TRBV6-5 to TRBJ2-7; a possible D gene is TRBD1 (5 bases). Here the CDR3 reads CASSYSMAGLSSYEQYF. The CDR3 DNA follows: TGTGCCAGCAGTTACTCGATGGCAGGGCTTTCCTCCTACGAGCAGTACTTC.